These 17 T cell receptor beta chains were sequenced from one sample in a study of shared clonotypes between healthy human individuals. CD8 cells regarded as naive lacked CD45RO, were positively chosen for CCR7, and omitted terminally differentiated effector memory CD45RA+ cells. Here immunoSEQ multiplex PCR was the method, and the copy in TCRdb shows in-frame clones only, minus some. The sample comprises around 1.9 million clones, approximately 94% of which are singletons, and about 1.5% rests with the top ten. The sample comprised naive CD8+ T cells from PBMCs. Receptor source: a man aged 18 to 29 in good health. Some clones in this sample may be carry-over from other donors' samples.

This chain joins TRBV13 and TRBJ1-5, with D unresolved. Germline V CDR1 and CDR2: PRHDT, FYEKMQ (reference sequence). The length of the CDR3 is 16 residues. Trimming cost V 2 bases and J 0 bases, with 11 bases left between them. The DNA of the CDR3 is TGTGCCAGCAGCTTACGAGGCGGTTTTAGCAATCAGCCCCAGCATTTT. It yields the protein CASSLRGGFSNQPQHF.

The chain carries TRBV25-1 and TRBJ2-3; possible D gene TRBD1, 5 bases. Trimming pared 3 bases from V and 6 bases from J, leaving 10 bases between. The CDR3 sequence is 13 residues long. Germline V gene data show CDR1 as MGHDK and CDR2 as SYGVNS. The CDR3 loop is CASSEGRVDTQYF. Written as DNA, the CDR3 is TGTGCCAGCAGTGAGGGCAGGGTTGATACGCAGTATTTT.

The rearrangement uses TRBV4-2 and TRBJ2-5; D gene unclear. Trimming took 0 bases from V and 5 from J, leaving 10 bases between them. The CDR3 spans 14 residues. Germline CDR1 is LGHNA and CDR2 is YNFKEQ. The CDR3 DNA sequence: TGTGCCAGCAGCCAAGATAGGGCTTCGGAGACCCAGTACTTC. Amino acids: CASSQDRASETQYF.

The chain has TRBV29-1 and TRBJ2-5; the D gene is possibly TRBD2 (5 bases). Trimming pared 4 bases from V and 7 bases from J, leaving 7 bases between. CDR1 and CDR2 (germline): SQVTM, ANQGSEA. This CDR3 comprises 10 residues. The CDR3, as DNA: TGCAGCGTTGTCGGGGTGACCCAGTACTTC. It codes for CSVVGVTQYF.

The DNA for the CDR3 is TGCGCCAGCAGCTTGGTACGGGATAACACCGGGGAGCTGTTTTTT. Protein: CASSLVRDNTGELFF. This chain connects TRBV5-1 to TRBJ2-2; a weak D match, TRBD2 (5 bases). This CDR3 has 15 amino acids. V lost 0 bases and J 2 bases, leaving 8 bases between the germline ends. Germline CDR1 reads SGHRS; CDR2 reads YFSETQ.

V usage is TRBV29-1 and J usage is TRBJ1-2; D might be TRBD1 (6 bases). The germline CDR1 and CDR2 sequences are SQVTM and ANQGSEA. Trimming took off 6 bases at V and 8 bases at J, with 25 bases between the two ends. This CDR3 is built from 15 residues. CDR3 DNA: TGCAGCGTCGACAAATGGGATTTGGAGGGGGGAGGCTACACCTTC. Translated, it gives CSVDKWDLEGGGYTF.

V gene TRBV19 combines with J gene TRBJ1-1; no clear D. Per germline, CDR1 LNHDA and CDR2 SQIVND (reference sequence). Trimming removed 10 bases at V and 2 bases at J, with 14 bases between. The CDR3 is made up of 13 amino acids. In nucleotides, the CDR3 is TGTGCCACCTACCCCCAGGTAAACACTGAAGCTTTCTTT. Translated: CATYPQVNTEAFF.

The chain is built from TRBV6-6 and TRBJ1-5, with D perhaps TRBD1 (6 bases). CDR1 MNHNY and CDR2 SVGAGI come from the germline V gene (reference sequence). The CDR3 loop spans 16 amino acids. Trimming removed 6 bases at V and 6 bases at J, with 21 bases between. The CDR3 DNA is TGTGCCAGCAGCTCCCCCCCGACAGGAACCTTTCAGCCCCAGCATTTT. This sequence encodes CASSSPPTGTFQPQHF.

The chain joins TRBV6-1 to TRBJ1-4; 7 bases fit TRBD1. This CDR3 has 18 amino acids. CDR1 is MNHNS and CDR2 is SASEGT in the germline V gene. The V segment lost 2 bases and the J segment 3 bases; nucleotides outside the gene matches: 12. CDR3 in amino acids: CASSESRLRQGANEKLFF. The CDR3 DNA is TGTGCCAGCAGTGAAAGCCGACTCAGGCAGGGGGCTAATGAAAAACTGTTTTTT.

V is TRBV28 and J is TRBJ2-7, with 9 positions matching TRBD1. Germline V gene data show CDR1 as MDHEN and CDR2 as SYDVKM. V dropped 4 bases and J dropped 4; count of bases not matched to a gene: 14. The CDR3 is 17 amino acids. The CDR3 DNA reads TGTGCCAGCAGTTGGCGCCCATCCGGGACAGGGACTTACGAGCAGTACTTC. Amino acid sequence: CASSWRPSGTGTYEQYF.

The chain recombines TRBV2 with TRBJ2-1, with 11 bases matching TRBD2. CDR3 size: 15 residues. The germline CDR1 and CDR2 sequences are SNHLY and FYNNEI. The junction had 8 bases not matched to a gene; V was cut back by 6 bases and J by 7 bases. The CDR3 sequence: CASRLAGEGWNEQFF. DNA for the CDR3: TGTGCCAGCAGACTAGCGGGAGAAGGGTGGAATGAGCAGTTCTTC.

This rearrangement joins TRBV6-1 to TRBJ2-7, with D uncertain. V was trimmed by 6 bases and J by 2 bases, leaving 14 bases between them. The CDR3 length is 14 residues. Germline CDR1 is MNHNS and CDR2 is SASEGT. For the CDR3, the DNA is TGTGCCAGCAGCCTAGAGGCGGACGCCTACGAGCAGTACTTC. It translates to CASSLEADAYEQYF.

Comments on this clone: This sample also contains other DNA sequences that code for the same CDR3. The chain has TRBV5-1 and TRBJ2-3, with TRBD1 identical over 9 bases. CDR1 and CDR2 (germline): SGHRS, YFSETQ. Trimming at V came to 4 bases and at J to 0 bases, leaving 3 bases not matched to a gene. The CDR3 has 15 amino acids. For the CDR3, the DNA is TGCGCCAGCAGCCCCGGGACAGGGAGCACAGATACGCAGTATTTT. This encodes CASSPGTGSTDTQYF.

J is TRBJ1-1 and V is TRBV5-4; D ambiguous. The germline gives CDR1 SGHNT, CDR2 YYREEE (reference sequence). This CDR3 is built from 13 residues. Trimming stripped 5 bases from V and 6 bases from J, with 14 bases between. CDR3 bases: TGTGCCAGCAGTATGGGAGGGTTATCTGAAGCTTTCTTT. Residues: CASSMGGLSEAFF.

The chain employs TRBV5-6 and TRBJ2-1; 8 bases map to TRBD2. From germline, CDR1 is SGHDT and CDR2 YYEEEE. The length of the CDR3 is 17 residues. The V segment lost 0 bases and the J segment 5 bases; nucleotides outside the gene matches: 10. The CDR3 loop reads CASSLGWLAGRDNEQFF. The CDR3 coding sequence is TGTGCCAGCAGCTTGGGGTGGTTAGCGGGACGCGACAATGAGCAGTTCTTC.

The rearrangement uses TRBV25-1 and TRBJ2-1, with TRBD1 identical over 11 bases. The CDR3 totals 14 residues. V gave up 4 bases and J gave up 6 bases; unmatched junction bases: 2. Germline V CDR1 and CDR2: MGHDK, SYGVNS. CDR3 sequence: CASSVGTGGNEQFF. CDR3 nucleotide sequence: TGTGCCAGCAGTGTTGGGACAGGGGGCAATGAGCAGTTCTTC.

This chain joins TRBV6-1 and TRBJ1-4; D is ambiguous. The V end lost 2 bases, the J end lost 0 bases, and 10 bases lay between the germline ends. The CDR3 loop spans 16 amino acids. CDR1 is MNHNS, CDR2 SASEGT, per germline. The CDR3 loop is CASSELSPATNEKLFF. The CDR3, as DNA: TGTGCCAGCAGTGAACTAAGTCCGGCAACTAATGAAAAACTGTTTTTT.